The rows below give T cell receptor beta chains drawn from one sample of a study of response to subunit inactivated influenza vaccine. TCRdb analysed the RT-PCR reads with MiXCR anew, one entry per CDR3 protein. The table records 550,000 to 600,000 distinct CDR3 sequences, over 9.5% of them present only once. The source material was PBMCs from blood, sampled on the day of vaccination. The receptors stem from a man aged 45-65 years who received an inactivated influenza vaccine. The CDR3 runs from the conserved cysteine through the conserved F or W. D genes are given only for firm matches. The size of a clone is reported for some rows only, either as once, few or many, or as a class for expanded clones.

d_gene	v_gene	len	j_gene	abundance	CDR3aa	CDR3nt
TRBD1	TRBV5-1	16	TRBJ1-3	few	CASSLVDRDSGNTIYF	TGCGCCAGCAGCTTGGTGGACAGGGACTCTGGAAACACCATATATTTT
NA	TRBV12-3/TRBV12-4	15	TRBJ2-2	NA	CASRKRQDNTGELFF	TGTGCCAGCAGGAAACGACAGGATAACACCGGGGAGCTGTTTTTT
NA	TRBV29-1	14	TRBJ2-2	NA	CSGGDGGVTGELFF	TGCAGCGGGGGGGACGGGGGCGTGACCGGGGAGCTGTTTTTT
TRBD1	TRBV12-3/TRBV12-4	16	TRBJ2-2	few	CASSPGQGMGTGELFF	TGTGCCAGCAGTCCTGGACAGGGGATGGGGACCGGGGAGCTGTTTTTT
TRBD2	TRBV5-1	15	TRBJ2-3	many	CASSLAGDRTDTQYF	TGCGCCAGCAGCCTAGCGGGAGACCGCACAGATACGCAGTATTTT
TRBD2	TRBV6-5	11	TRBJ2-3	few	CASSSSGAQYF	TGTGCCAGCAGTTCTAGCGGGGCGCAGTATTTT
NA	TRBV7-6	15	TRBJ2-1	few	CASTSRLAAHNEQFF	TGTGCCAGCACTTCAAGGTTAGCGGCTCACAATGAGCAGTTCTTC
NA	TRBV5-1	12	TRBJ1-5	few	CASSLLVVEGHF	TGCGCCAGCAGCCTTCTAGTAGTCGAGGGGCATTTT
NA	TRBV3-1	13	TRBJ1-6	few	CASRDLGNSPLHF	TGTGCCAGCCGGGACCTGGGGAATTCACCCCTCCACTTT
TRBD2	TRBV4-1	17	TRBJ2-3	NA	CASSHALLARAGDTQYF	TGCGCCAGCAGCCACGCCTTACTAGCGCGGGCGGGAGATACGCAGTATTTT
TRBD1	TRBV20-1	14	TRBJ2-7	few	CSAEGKGQGDEQYF	TGCAGTGCAGAGGGTAAGGGACAGGGCGACGAGCAGTACTTC
NA	TRBV10-3	15	TRBJ1-3	many	CAISEVARSGNTIYF	TGTGCCATCAGTGAGGTGGCTCGGTCTGGAAACACCATATATTTT
NA	TRBV6-5	15	TRBJ2-5	few	CASSYQMGYQETQYF	TGTGCCAGCAGTTATCAAATGGGGTACCAAGAGACCCAGTACTTC
NA	TRBV5-1	15	TRBJ2-7	few	CASSLVGQGTHEQYF	TGCGCCAGCAGCCTAGTCGGGCAGGGTACCCACGAGCAGTACTTC
TRBD1	TRBV28	14	TRBJ1-2	NA	CASSQGQGRYGYTF	TGTGCCAGCAGTCAGGGACAGGGCCGCTATGGCTACACCTTC
TRBD1	TRBV6-1	15	TRBJ2-5	many	CASSRVWDRKETQYF	TGTGCCAGCAGTCGGGTTTGGGACAGAAAAGAGACCCAGTACTTC
NA	TRBV12-3/TRBV12-4	13	TRBJ2-5	NA	CASSPGPLETQYF	TGTGCCAGCAGCCCGGGACCCCTAGAGACCCAGTACTTC
NA	TRBV5-6	15	TRBJ2-1	once	CASSLEPEFRDEQFF	TGTGCCAGCAGCTTGGAGCCCGAGTTTAGGGATGAGCAGTTCTTC
NA	TRBV12-3/TRBV12-4	18	TRBJ1-5	few	CASSFLQGKHYSNQPQHF	TGTGCCAGCAGTTTCCTTCAGGGGAAACATTATAGCAATCAGCCCCAGCATTTT
TRBD1	TRBV11-2	15	TRBJ2-1	NA	CASSYGQGPLNEQFF	TGTGCCAGCAGCTACGGACAGGGCCCCCTAAATGAGCAGTTCTTC
NA	TRBV4-2	19	TRBJ2-4	NA	CASSQVPGPRGWAKNIQYF	TGTGCCAGCAGCCAAGTTCCGGGCCCCAGAGGTTGGGCCAAAAACATTCAGTACTTC